Listed below are T cell receptor beta chains from one sample, sequenced in a study of T cell repertoires in cytomegalovirus infection. These TCRs' antigens remain unknown. TCRdb used MiXCR to reprocess the reads, holding one entry per CDR3 protein. The repertoire holds 640,000 or so distinct CDR3 sequences, around 35% seen once, with about 18% in the top ten. Specimen: cultured PBMCs, collected from culture after CMV antigen stimulation. All receptors derive from a human donor in good health (CMV status not recorded). Some clones in this sample may be carry-over from other donors' samples. Each CDR3 is given with its conserved first and last residue. The D gene is left open where the match is weak. Where a row states a size, it is once, few, many or the class of an expanded clone; other rows omit it.

. TRBJ2-7 . TRBV11-2 CASSFETFTYEQYF TGTGCCAGCAGCTTTGAGACATTTACCTACGAGCAGTACTTC
. TRBJ1-1 . TRBV10-3 CASQVQLGRSEAFF TGTGCCAGCCAAGTTCAGCTCGGGCGATCTGAAGCTTTCTTT
TRBD1 TRBJ1-1 few TRBV7-2 CASSSGGGVPFF TGTGCCAGCAGCTCAGGGGGCGGGGTCCCTTTCTTT
TRBD2 TRBJ2-7 . TRBV6-7 CASSSNRETSGSPSYEQYF TGTGCCAGCAGTTCCAATCGCGAGACTAGCGGGAGTCCCTCCTACGAGCAGTACTTC
. TRBJ2-7 many TRBV7-2 CASSLDGEQYF TGTGCCAGCAGCTTGGACGGCGAGCAGTACTTC
TRBD1 TRBJ2-7 few TRBV7-2 CASSFFQGAEEQYF TGTGCCAGCAGCTTCTTCCAGGGGGCGGAAGAGCAGTACTTC
. TRBJ2-1 . TRBV20-1 CSASGVGWDEQFF TGCAGTGCTAGTGGCGTGGGCTGGGATGAGCAGTTCTTC
. TRBJ2-3 many TRBV7-2 CASSHSVDTQYF TGTGCCAGCAGCCATAGTGTAGATACGCAGTATTTT
. TRBJ1-5 many TRBV7-2 CASSLRPGGGQPQHF TGTGCCAGCAGCTTGCGACCGGGCGGAGGACAGCCCCAGCATTTT
TRBD2 TRBJ2-7 many TRBV7-2 CASSPMGGGPSYEQYF TGTGCCAGCAGCCCAATGGGCGGGGGTCCCTCCTACGAGCAGTACTTC
. TRBJ1-1 . TRBV6-1 CASSAQGINTEAFF TGTGCCAGCAGTGCACAGGGAATTAACACTGAAGCTTTCTTT
TRBD2 TRBJ2-1 few TRBV7-7 CASSLRVTSGVNEQFF TGTGCCAGCAGCCTCCGAGTTACTAGCGGGGTAAATGAGCAGTTCTTC
TRBD1 TRBJ1-1 many TRBV7-8 CASSSTGPGTEAFF TGTGCCAGCAGCTCGACAGGGCCGGGCACTGAAGCTTTCTTT
TRBD1 TRBJ2-5 few TRBV7-2 CASSPRQGVRVETQYF TGTGCCAGCAGCCCAAGACAGGGCGTTCGGGTAGAGACCCAGTACTTC
. TRBJ2-2 . TRBV7-2 CASSSQRLGGRAGELFF TGTGCCAGCAGCTCCCAACGGCTAGGGGGGAGGGCCGGGGAGCTGTTTTTT
. TRBJ1-4 . TRBV4-2 CASSQGVQGREKLFF TGTGCCAGCAGCCAAGGGGTGCAGGGGAGGGAAAAACTGTTTTTT
. TRBJ2-7 . TRBV7-2 CASSDQGGGGQYF TGTGCCAGCAGCGACCAAGGTGGGGGAGGGCAGTACTTC
. TRBJ2-5 . TRBV4-3 CASSQVMTSQETQYF TGCGCCAGCAGCCAAGTAATGACTAGCCAAGAGACCCAGTACTTC
TRBD2 TRBJ2-1 . TRBV4-1 CASSRERGAAYNEQLF TGCGCCAGCAGCCGAGAGCGGGGGGCGGCCTACAATGAGCAGTTGTTC
. TRBJ2-2 . TRBV19 CASSPGQLTGELFF TGTGCCAGTAGTCCCGGACAGCTCACCGGGGAGCTGTTTTTT
. TRBJ1-4 . TRBV4-2 CASSGTGIYEKLFF TGTGCCAGCAGTGGAACTGGGATATATGAAAAACTGTTTTTT
. TRBJ1-6 . TRBV20-1 CSAREAGASPLHF TGCAGTGCTAGAGAGGCGGGGGCTTCACCCCTCCACTTT
. TRBJ1-5 . TRBV20-1 CSAREGESNQPQHF TGCAGTGCTAGAGAGGGGGAAAGCAATCAGCCCCAGCATTTT
TRBD1 TRBJ1-6 . TRBV7-9 CASSFGTGGSPLHF TGTGCCAGCAGCTTCGGGACAGGGGGATCACCCCTCCACTTT
. TRBJ2-3 . TRBV15 CATTQGRADTQYF TGTGCCACCACCCAAGGGCGAGCAGATACGCAGTATTTT
TRBD2 TRBJ2-7 . TRBV6-1 CASSEPAGGPLDEQYF TGTGCCAGCAGTGAACCTGCGGGGGGGCCATTAGACGAGCAGTACTTC
TRBD2 TRBJ2-5 few TRBV5-4 CASSGISGSGETQYF TGTGCCAGCAGCGGAATAAGCGGGAGTGGTGAGACCCAGTACTTC